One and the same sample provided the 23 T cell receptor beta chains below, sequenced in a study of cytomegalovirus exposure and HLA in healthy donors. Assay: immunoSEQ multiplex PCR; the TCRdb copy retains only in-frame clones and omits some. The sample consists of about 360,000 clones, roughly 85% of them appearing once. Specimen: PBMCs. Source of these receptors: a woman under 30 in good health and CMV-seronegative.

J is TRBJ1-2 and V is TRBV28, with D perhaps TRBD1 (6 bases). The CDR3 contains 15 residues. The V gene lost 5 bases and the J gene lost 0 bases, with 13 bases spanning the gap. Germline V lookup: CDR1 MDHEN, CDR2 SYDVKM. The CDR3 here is CASSPWTEANYGYTF. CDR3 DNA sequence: TGTGCCAGCAGTCCTTGGACAGAGGCTAACTATGGCTACACCTTC.

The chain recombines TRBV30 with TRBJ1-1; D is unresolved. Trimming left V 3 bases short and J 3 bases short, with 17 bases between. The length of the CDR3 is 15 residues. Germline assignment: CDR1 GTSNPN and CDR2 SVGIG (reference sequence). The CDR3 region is CAWRGRVLVDTEAFF. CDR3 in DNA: TGTGCCTGGAGGGGGAGGGTGCTGGTGGACACTGAAGCTTTCTTT.

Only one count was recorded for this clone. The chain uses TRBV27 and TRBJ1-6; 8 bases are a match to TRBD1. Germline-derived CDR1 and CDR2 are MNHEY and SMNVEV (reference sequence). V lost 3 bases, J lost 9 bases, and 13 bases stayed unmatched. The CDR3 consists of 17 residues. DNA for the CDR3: TGTGCCAGCAGTTTCCCTCCCCGGACAGGGTCGGCTTCACCCCTCCACTTT. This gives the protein CASSFPPRTGSASPLHF.

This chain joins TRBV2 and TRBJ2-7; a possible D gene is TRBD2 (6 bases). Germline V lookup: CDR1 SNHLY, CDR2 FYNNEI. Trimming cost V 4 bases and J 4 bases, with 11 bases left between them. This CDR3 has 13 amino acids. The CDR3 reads CASSVLEGYEQYF. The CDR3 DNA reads TGTGCCAGCAGTGTCTTGGAGGGTTACGAGCAGTACTTC. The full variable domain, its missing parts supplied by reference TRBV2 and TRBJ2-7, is EPEVTQTPSHQVTQMGQEVILRCVPISNHLYFYWYRQILGQKVEFLVSFYNNEISEKSEIFDDQFSVERPDGSNFTLKIRSTKLEDSAMYFCASSVLEGYEQYFGPGTRLTVT.

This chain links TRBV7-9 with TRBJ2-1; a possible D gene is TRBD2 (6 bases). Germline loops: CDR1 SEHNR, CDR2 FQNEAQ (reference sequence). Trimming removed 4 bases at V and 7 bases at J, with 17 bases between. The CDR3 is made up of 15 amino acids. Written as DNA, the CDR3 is TGTGCCAGCAGCTCAGTATACGGGAGTCGGAATGAGCAGTTCTTC. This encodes CASSSVYGSRNEQFF.

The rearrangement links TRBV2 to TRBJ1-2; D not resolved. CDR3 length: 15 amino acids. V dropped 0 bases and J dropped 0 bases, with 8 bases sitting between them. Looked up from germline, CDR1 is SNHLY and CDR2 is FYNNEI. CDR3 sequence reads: CASSEARRTNYGYTF. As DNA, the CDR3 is TGTGCCAGCAGTGAAGCACGGAGAACTAACTATGGCTACACCTTC.

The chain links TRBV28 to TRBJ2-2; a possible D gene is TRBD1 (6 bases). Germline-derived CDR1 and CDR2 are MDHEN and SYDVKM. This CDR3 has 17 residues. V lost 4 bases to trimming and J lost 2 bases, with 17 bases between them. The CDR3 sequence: CASSSPPGATNTGELFF. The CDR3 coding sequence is TGTGCCAGCAGTTCACCCCCAGGGGCCACTAACACCGGGGAGCTGTTTTTT.

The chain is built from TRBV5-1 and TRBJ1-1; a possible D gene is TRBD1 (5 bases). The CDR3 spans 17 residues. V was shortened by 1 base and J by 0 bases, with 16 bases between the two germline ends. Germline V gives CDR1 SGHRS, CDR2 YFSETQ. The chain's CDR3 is CASSLTGPPLLNTEAFF. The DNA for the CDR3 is TGCGCCAGCAGCTTGACAGGCCCCCCGCTATTGAACACTGAAGCTTTCTTT.

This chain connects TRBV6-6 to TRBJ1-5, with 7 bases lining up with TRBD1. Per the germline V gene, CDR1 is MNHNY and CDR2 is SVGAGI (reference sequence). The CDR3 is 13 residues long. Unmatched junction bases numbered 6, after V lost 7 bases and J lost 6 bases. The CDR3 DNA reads TGTGCCAGCACCCCGACAGGGATTCAGCCCCAGCATTTT. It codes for CASTPTGIQPQHF.

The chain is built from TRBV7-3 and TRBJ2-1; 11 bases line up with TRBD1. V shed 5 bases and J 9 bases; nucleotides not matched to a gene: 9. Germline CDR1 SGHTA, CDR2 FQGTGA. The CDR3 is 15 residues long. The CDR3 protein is CASSPSGTGGGEQFF. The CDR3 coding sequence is TGTGCCAGCAGCCCCTCCGGGACAGGGGGTGGTGAGCAGTTCTTC.

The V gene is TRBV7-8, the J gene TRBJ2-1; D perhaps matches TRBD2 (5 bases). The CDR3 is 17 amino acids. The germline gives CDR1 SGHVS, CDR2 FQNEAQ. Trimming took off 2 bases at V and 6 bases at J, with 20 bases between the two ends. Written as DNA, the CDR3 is TGTGCCAGCAGCTTATACGCCGGACTCTTTTCGGGCAATGAGCAGTTCTTC. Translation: CASSLYAGLFSGNEQFF.

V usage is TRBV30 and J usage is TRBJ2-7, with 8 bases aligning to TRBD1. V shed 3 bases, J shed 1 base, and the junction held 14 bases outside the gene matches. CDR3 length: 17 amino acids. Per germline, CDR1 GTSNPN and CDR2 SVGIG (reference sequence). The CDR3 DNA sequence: TGTGCCTGGAGAGGGGGCAGGGGGCGGTCTGTTTCCTACGAGCAGTACTTC. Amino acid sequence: CAWRGGRGRSVSYEQYF.

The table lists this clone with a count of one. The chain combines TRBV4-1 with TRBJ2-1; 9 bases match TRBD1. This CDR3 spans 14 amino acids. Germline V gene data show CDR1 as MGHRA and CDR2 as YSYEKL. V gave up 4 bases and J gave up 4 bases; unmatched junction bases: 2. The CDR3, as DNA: TGCGCCAGCAGCCCCGGACAGGGGTACAATGAGCAGTTCTTC. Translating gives CASSPGQGYNEQFF.

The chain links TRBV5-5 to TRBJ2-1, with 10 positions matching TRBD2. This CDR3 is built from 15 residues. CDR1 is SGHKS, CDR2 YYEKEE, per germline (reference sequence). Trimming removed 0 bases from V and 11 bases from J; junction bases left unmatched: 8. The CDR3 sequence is CASSLDPSGGTKQFF. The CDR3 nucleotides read TGTGCCAGCAGCTTGGACCCTAGCGGGGGCACGAAGCAGTTCTTC.

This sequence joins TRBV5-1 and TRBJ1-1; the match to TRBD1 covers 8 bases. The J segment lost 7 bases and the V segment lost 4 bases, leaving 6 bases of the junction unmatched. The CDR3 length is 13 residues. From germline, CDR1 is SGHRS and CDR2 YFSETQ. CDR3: CASSQTGDGEAFF. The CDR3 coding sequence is TGCGCCAGCAGCCAGACAGGGGATGGTGAAGCTTTCTTT.

CDR3 in DNA: TGTGCCAGCAGTCAACGACAGGGGGCCAAAAACATTCAGTACTTC. Translating it yields CASSQRQGAKNIQYF. This chain joins TRBV28 and TRBJ2-4; 8 positions agree with TRBD1. Germline-derived CDR1 and CDR2 are MDHEN and SYDVKM. V lost 5 bases, J lost 1 base, and 4 bases stayed unmatched. This CDR3 comprises 15 residues. Full variable domain (outside the CDR3, taken from reference TRBV28 and TRBJ2-4): DVKVTQSSRYLVKRTGEKVFLECVQDMDHENMFWYRQDPGLGLRLIYFSYDVKMKEKGDIPEGYSVSREKKERFSLILESASTNQTSMYLCASSQRQGAKNIQYFGAGTRLSVL.

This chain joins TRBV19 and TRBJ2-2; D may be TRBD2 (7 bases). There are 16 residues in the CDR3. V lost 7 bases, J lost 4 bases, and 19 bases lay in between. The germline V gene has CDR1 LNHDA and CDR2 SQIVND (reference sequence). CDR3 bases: TGTGCCAGTATTCCCCGGGGGGACATGTTCACCGGGGAGCTGTTTTTT. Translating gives CASIPRGDMFTGELFF.

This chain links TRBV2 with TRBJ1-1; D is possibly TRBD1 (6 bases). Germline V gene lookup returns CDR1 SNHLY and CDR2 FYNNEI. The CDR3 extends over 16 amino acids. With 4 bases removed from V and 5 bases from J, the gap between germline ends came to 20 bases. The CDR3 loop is CASSGETGQWLTEAFF. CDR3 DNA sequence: TGTGCCAGCAGTGGCGAAACAGGGCAATGGCTTACTGAAGCTTTCTTT.

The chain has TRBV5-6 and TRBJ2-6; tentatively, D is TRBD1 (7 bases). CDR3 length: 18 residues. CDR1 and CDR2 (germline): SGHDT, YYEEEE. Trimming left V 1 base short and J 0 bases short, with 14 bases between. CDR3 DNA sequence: TGTGCCAGCAGCTTGATGGCAGGGGGGTTCTCTGGGGCCAACGTCCTGACTTTC. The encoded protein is CASSLMAGGFSGANVLTF.

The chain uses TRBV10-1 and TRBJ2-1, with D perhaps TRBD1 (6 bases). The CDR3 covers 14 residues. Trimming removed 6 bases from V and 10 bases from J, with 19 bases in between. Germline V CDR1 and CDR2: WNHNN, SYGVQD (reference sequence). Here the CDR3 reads CASSESLPQGEQFF. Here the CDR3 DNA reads TGCGCCAGCAGCGAAAGTCTTCCACAGGGAGAGCAGTTCTTC.

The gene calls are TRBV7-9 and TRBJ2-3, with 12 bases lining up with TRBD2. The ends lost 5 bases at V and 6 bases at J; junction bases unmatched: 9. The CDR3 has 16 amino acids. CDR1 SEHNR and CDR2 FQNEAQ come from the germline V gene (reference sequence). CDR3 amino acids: CASSPPGLAGQDTQYF. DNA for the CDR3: TGTGCCAGCAGCCCGCCGGGACTAGCGGGCCAGGATACGCAGTATTTT.

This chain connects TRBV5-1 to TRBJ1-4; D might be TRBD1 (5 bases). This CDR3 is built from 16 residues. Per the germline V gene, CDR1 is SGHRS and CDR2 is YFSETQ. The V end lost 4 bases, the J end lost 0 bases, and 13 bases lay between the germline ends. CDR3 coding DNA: TGCGCCAGCAGCCTATGGACATCTGCAACTAATGAAAAACTGTTTTTT. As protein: CASSLWTSATNEKLFF.

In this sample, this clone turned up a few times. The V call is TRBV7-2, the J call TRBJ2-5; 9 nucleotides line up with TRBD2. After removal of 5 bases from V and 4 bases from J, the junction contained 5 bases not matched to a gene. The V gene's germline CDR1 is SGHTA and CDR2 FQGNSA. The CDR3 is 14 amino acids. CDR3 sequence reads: CASSASGMTETQYF. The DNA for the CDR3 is TGTGCCAGCAGCGCTAGCGGGATGACAGAGACCCAGTACTTC.